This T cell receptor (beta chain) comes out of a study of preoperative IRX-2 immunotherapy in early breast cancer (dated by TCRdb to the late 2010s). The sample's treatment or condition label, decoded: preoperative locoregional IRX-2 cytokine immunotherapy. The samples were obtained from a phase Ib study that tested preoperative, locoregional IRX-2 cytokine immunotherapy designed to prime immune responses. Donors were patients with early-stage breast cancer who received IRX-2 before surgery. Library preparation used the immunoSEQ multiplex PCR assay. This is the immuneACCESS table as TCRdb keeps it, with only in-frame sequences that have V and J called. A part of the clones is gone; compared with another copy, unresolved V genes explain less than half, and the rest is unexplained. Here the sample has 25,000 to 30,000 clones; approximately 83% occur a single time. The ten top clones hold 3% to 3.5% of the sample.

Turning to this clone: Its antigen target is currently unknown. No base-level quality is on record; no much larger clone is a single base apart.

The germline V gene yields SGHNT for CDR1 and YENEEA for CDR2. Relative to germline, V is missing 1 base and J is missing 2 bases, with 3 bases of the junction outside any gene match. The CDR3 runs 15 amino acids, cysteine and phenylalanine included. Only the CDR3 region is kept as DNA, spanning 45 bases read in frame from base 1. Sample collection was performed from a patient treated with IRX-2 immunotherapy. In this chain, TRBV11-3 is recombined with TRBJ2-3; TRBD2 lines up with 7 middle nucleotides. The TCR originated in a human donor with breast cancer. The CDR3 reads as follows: CASSLGAGTTDTQYF. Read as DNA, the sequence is TGTGCCAGCAGCTTAGGAGCGGGGACCACAGATACGCAGTATTTT.